A selection of T cell receptor beta chains follows, all from one sample in a study of T cell responses to AZD1222 COVID-19 vaccine. The assay was immunoSEQ multiplex PCR, and TCRdb's table has in-frame clones only and misses some. The data show about 150,000 clones, 90% seen once. The material was peripheral blood, obtained 28 days after the second AZD1222 dose. The receptors derive from an adult who received the AZD1222 COVID-19 vaccine. The CDR3 runs from the conserved cysteine through the conserved F or W. A D gene is named only where the DNA matches it firmly. The size of a clone is reported for some rows only, either as once, few or many, or as a class for expanded clones.

D | J | V | size | CDR3 | DNA
. | TRBJ1-1 | TRBV10-3 | . | CAISPLVNTEAFF | TGTGCCATCAGTCCCCTGGTGAACACTGAAGCTTTCTTT
. | TRBJ2-1 | TRBV21-1 | . | CASSKGQFF | TGTGCCAGCAGCAAGGGCCAGTTCTTC
. | TRBJ2-3 | TRBV28 | . | CASSLGVDTQYF | TGTGCCAGCAGTTTGGGGGTCGATACGCAGTATTTT
. | TRBJ1-1 | TRBV11-1 | . | CASAPGLSWNTEAFF | TGTGCCAGCGCCCCAGGGTTGAGCTGGAACACTGAAGCTTTCTTT
TRBD2 | TRBJ2-2 | TRBV28 | . | CASSSNSGRFWGTGELFF | TGTGCCAGCAGTTCAAATAGCGGGAGGTTTTGGGGCACCGGGGAGCTGTTTTTT
TRBD1 | TRBJ1-2 | TRBV6-1 | once | CASSEALTGIYGYTF | TGTGCCAGCAGTGAAGCGTTGACAGGGATATATGGCTACACCTTC
TRBD1 | TRBJ2-7 | TRBV19 | . | CASSTRQGEQYF | TGTGCCAGTAGTACCCGACAGGGCGAGCAGTACTTC
. | TRBJ1-1 | TRBV19 | . | CASSINGGRTEAFF | TGTGCCAGTAGTATTAACGGGGGCCGGACTGAAGCTTTCTTT
TRBD1 | TRBJ1-2 | TRBV2 | . | CASRSDRGGNYGYTF | TGTGCCAGCAGATCCGACAGGGGTGGCAACTATGGCTACACCTTC
. | TRBJ1-1 | TRBV5-5 | . | CASSVMTVYTEAFF | TGTGCCAGCAGCGTTATGACAGTTTACACTGAAGCTTTCTTT